These 28 T cell receptor beta chains were sequenced from one sample in a study of T cells expressing NK-cell markers. After re-calling the 5' RACE reads, TCRdb lists one entry per CDR3 protein, DNA absent. Its clone listing holds 400,000 or so distinct CDR3 sequences. Sample: blood T cells: a sorted CD56 or NKG2C T cell subset, CD4+ or CD8+ T cells, or bulk PBMC T cells (not recorded which). The source of these receptors is a woman in her fifties or sixties in good health.

V gene TRBV21-1 combines with J gene TRBJ2-1; TCRdb indicates TRBD2, and absent DNA this call remains unverified. TRBV21-1 is a known pseudogene. The CDR3 is 16 amino acids. This CDR3 is CATLSLAGGNNNEQFF.

V gene TRBV12-3 or TRBV12-4 combines with J gene TRBJ2-1; TCRdb picks TRBD1, but there is no DNA to check that call. The CDR3 is made up of 13 amino acids. The CDR3 region is CASSLAPGPEQFF.

V and J are TRBV5-1 and TRBJ2-1; TCRdb calls TRBD1, which cannot be checked without DNA. CDR3 length equals 14 residues. Germline loops: CDR1 SGHRS, CDR2 YFSETQ. The CDR3 region is CASSLASVGGEQFF.

The rearrangement links TRBV7-6 to TRBJ1-1. The CDR3 extends over 16 amino acids. From germline, CDR1 is SGHVS and CDR2 FNYEAQ. The CDR3: CASSFSPQDSKVEAFF.

The chain couples TRBV14 to TRBJ2-1; the TCRdb call, TRBD1, lacks DNA for checking. CDR3 length: 12 residues. From germline, CDR1 is SGHDN and CDR2 FVKESK. CDR3 region: CASSLWDTEQFF.

The rearrangement uses TRBV3-1 and TRBJ1-5; TCRdb gives TRBD1 as the D gene, but with no DNA this cannot be confirmed. This CDR3 has 17 amino acids. CDR1 LGHDT and CDR2 YNNKEL come from the germline V gene (reference sequence). The CDR3 sequence: CASSQGGRGEFNQPQHF.

The chain is built from TRBV12-3 or TRBV12-4 and TRBJ1-5; the TCRdb call, TRBD1, lacks DNA for checking. The CDR3 length is 14 residues. CDR3 in amino acids: CASSPGSQNQPQHF.

The chain couples TRBV7-9 to TRBJ1-1. Germline CDR1 and CDR2: SEHNR and FQNEAQ (reference sequence). This CDR3 has 11 amino acids. CDR3 amino acids: CASSPSGVAFF. The full variable domain, with the rest looked up from reference TRBV7-9 and TRBJ1-1, is DTGVSQNPRHKITKRGQNVTFRCDPISEHNRLYWYRQTLGQGPEFLTYFQNEAQLEKSRLLSDRFSAERPKGSFSTLEIQRTEQGDSAMYLCASSPSGVAFFGQGTRLTVV.

This chain links TRBV7-8 with TRBJ2-5; TCRdb's D call, TRBD2, is unchecked because there is no DNA. CDR1 is SGHVS, CDR2 FQNEAQ, per germline. The CDR3 sequence is 16 residues long. CDR3 sequence reads: CASSLGLAGVGETQYF.

The chain employs TRBV12-3 or TRBV12-4 and TRBJ2-1. The CDR3 is 13 residues long. CDR3 region: CASSLKYRVEQFF.

V is TRBV12-3 or TRBV12-4 and J is TRBJ2-5; no DNA is available, so the TRBD1 call from TCRdb remains unchecked. This CDR3 has 15 amino acids. The CDR3 reads CASSFRGGGKETQYF.

The gene calls are TRBV18 and TRBJ2-2; TCRdb's assignment of TRBD1 cannot be checked, as there is no DNA. This CDR3 region has 17 residues. From germline, CDR1 is KGHSH and CDR2 LQKENI. The CDR3 here is CASSPQLRDRNTGELFF.

V usage is TRBV12-3 or TRBV12-4 and J usage is TRBJ2-4; TCRdb proposes TRBD2, but this gene call is untestable without DNA. The CDR3 runs to 13 residues. This CDR3 is CASSRGTVNIQYF.

The chain is built from TRBV6-1 and TRBJ2-5. CDR3 length equals 14 residues. The germline V gene encodes CDR1 MNHNS and CDR2 SASEGT. CDR3: CASSATQKVETQYF.

This chain links TRBV6-6 with TRBJ2-4. Germline CDR1 and CDR2: MNHNY and SVGAGI (reference sequence). This CDR3 has 11 amino acids. The CDR3 is CASSSKNIQYF.

The chain uses TRBV27 and TRBJ2-1; TCRdb returns TRBD1, unconfirmable since there is no DNA. The CDR3 contains 15 residues. Looked up from germline, CDR1 is MNHEY and CDR2 is SMNVEV (reference sequence). The CDR3 protein is CASSTLGQPNNEQFF.

This rearrangement joins TRBV20-1 to TRBJ2-7. The CDR3 has 11 residues. Looked up from germline, CDR1 is DFQATT and CDR2 is SNEGSKA (reference sequence). CDR3 sequence reads: CSARLVDEQYF.

The V gene is TRBV10-3, the J gene TRBJ2-1; the TRBD2 assignment by TCRdb is unverifiable without DNA. The CDR3 consists of 17 residues. The germline gives CDR1 ENHRY, CDR2 SYGVKD. CDR3 protein: CAISVVKGLAPNNEQFF.

The J gene is TRBJ1-4, the V gene TRBV24-1. The CDR3 loop spans 17 amino acids. Germline CDR1 reads KGHDR; CDR2 reads SFDVKD. The CDR3 loop reads CATSDPPTDANNEKLFF.

The chain combines TRBV7-9 with TRBJ2-3; TCRdb names TRBD1, which stays unverified in the absence of DNA. The CDR3 runs to 17 residues. From germline, CDR1 is SEHNR and CDR2 FQNEAQ (reference sequence). The CDR3 here is CASSTRFRDREPDTQYF. Variable domain in full (rest from reference TRBV7-9 and TRBJ2-3): DTGVSQNPRHKITKRGQNVTFRCDPISEHNRLYWYRQTLGQGPEFLTYFQNEAQLEKSRLLSDRFSAERPKGSFSTLEIQRTEQGDSAMYLCASSTRFRDREPDTQYFGPGTRLTVL.

This chain uses TRBV20-1 with TRBJ2-3; the TRBD2 assignment by TCRdb is unverifiable without DNA. CDR3 length equals 14 residues. Per the germline V gene, CDR1 is DFQATT and CDR2 is SNEGSKA (reference sequence). The CDR3 region is CSATWEDRWDTQYF.

The CDR3 sequence: CASSYFATGELFF. The chain joins TRBV6-6 to TRBJ2-2. The CDR3 has 13 amino acids. Germline V gives CDR1 MNHNY, CDR2 SVGAGI (reference sequence).

J is TRBJ2-3 and V is TRBV28; absent DNA, TCRdb's TRBD2 call cannot be checked. Germline V gene lookup returns CDR1 MDHEN and CDR2 SYDVKM. The CDR3 extends over 16 amino acids. The chain's CDR3 is CASIGDEGPFHGPQYF.

V usage is TRBV20-1 and J usage is TRBJ2-5; the TCRdb call, TRBD2, lacks DNA for checking. Germline V gene sequence: CDR1 DFQATT, CDR2 SNEGSKA (reference sequence). This CDR3 spans 16 amino acids. The CDR3 loop is CSARDGELAGRETQYF.

The genes are TRBV7-8 and TRBJ2-3; the TCRdb D gene call, TRBD1, has no DNA to confirm it. The germline gives CDR1 SGHVS, CDR2 FQNEAQ. This CDR3 comprises 16 residues. CDR3 sequence reads: CASSLQRPISTDTQYF. The full variable domain, completed using reference TRBV7-8 and TRBJ2-3, is GAGVSQSPRYKVAKRGQDVALRCDPISGHVSLFWYQQALGQGPEFLTYFQNEAQLDKSGLPSDRFFAERPEGSVSTLKIQRTQQEDSAVYLCASSLQRPISTDTQYFGPGTRLTVL.

The V call is TRBV29-1, the J call TRBJ2-5; the TRBD2 assignment by TCRdb is unverifiable without DNA. This CDR3 region has 17 residues. Germline V gives CDR1 SQVTM, CDR2 ANQGSEA. The chain's CDR3 is CSVSPLRARATGETQYF.

This chain connects TRBV12-3 or TRBV12-4 to TRBJ2-2; the TCRdb call, TRBD2, lacks DNA for checking. This CDR3 is 15 amino acids long. This CDR3 reads CASSFGGLVSGELFF.

This chain joins TRBV2 and TRBJ2-2. This CDR3 spans 14 amino acids. The germline V gene encodes CDR1 SNHLY and CDR2 FYNNEI. The CDR3 loop is CASSEATVTGELFF.